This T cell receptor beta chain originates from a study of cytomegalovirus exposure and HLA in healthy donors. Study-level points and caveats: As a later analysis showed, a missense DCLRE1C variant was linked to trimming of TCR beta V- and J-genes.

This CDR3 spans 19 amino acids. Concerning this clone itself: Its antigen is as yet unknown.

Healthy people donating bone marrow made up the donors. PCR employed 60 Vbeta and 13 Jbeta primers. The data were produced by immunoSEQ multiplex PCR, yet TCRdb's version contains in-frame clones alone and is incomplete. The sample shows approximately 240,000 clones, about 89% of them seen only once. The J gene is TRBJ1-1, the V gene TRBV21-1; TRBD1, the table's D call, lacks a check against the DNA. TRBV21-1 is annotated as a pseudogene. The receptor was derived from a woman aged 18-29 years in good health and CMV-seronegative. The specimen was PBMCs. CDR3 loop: CASSKGRGTGGMMNTEAFF. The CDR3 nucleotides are TGTGCCAGCAGCAAAGGTAGGGGGACAGGGGGTATGATGAACACTGAAGCTTTCTTT.